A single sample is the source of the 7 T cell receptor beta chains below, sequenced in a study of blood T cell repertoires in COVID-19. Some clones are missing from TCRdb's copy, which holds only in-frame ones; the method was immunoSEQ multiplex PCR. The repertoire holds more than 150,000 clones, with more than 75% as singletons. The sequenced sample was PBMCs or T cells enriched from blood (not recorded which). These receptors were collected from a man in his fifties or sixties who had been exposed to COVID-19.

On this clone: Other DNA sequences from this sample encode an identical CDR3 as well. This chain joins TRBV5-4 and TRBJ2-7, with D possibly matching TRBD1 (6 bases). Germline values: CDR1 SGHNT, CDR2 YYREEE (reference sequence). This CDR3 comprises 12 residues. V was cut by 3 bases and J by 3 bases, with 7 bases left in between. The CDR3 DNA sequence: TGTGCCAGCAGCTCACAGGGCTACGAGCAGTACTTC. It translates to CASSSQGYEQYF.

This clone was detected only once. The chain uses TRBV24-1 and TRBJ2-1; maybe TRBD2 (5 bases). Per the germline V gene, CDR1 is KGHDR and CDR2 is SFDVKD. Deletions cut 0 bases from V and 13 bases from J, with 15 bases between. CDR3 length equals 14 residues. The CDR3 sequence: CATSDLHPGMDQFF. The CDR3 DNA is TGTGCCACCAGTGATTTGCACCCGGGGATGGACCAGTTCTTC.

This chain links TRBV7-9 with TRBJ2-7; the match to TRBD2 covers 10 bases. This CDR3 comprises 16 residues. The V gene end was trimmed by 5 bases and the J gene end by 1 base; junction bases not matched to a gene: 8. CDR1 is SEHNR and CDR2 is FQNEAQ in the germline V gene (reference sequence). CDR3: CASSPPSAGGSYEQYF. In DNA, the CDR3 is TGTGCCAGCAGCCCACCCTCAGCGGGAGGGTCCTACGAGCAGTACTTC.

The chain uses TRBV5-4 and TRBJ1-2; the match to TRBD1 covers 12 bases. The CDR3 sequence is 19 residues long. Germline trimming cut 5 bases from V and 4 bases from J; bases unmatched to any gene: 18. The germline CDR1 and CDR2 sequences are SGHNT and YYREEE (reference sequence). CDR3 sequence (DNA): TGTGCCAGCAGTCGGAACAGGGACAGGGGGCGAAGAGGAGCCTATGGCTACACCTTC. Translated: CASSRNRDRGRRGAYGYTF.

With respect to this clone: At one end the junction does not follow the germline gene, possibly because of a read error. The CDR3, as DNA: TGCAGCGTCGAAGGTCGAGTAAGCTTGAACACTGAAGCTTTCTTT. Translating gives CSVEGRVSLNTEAFF. J is TRBJ1-1 and V is TRBV29-1, with D uncertain. The CDR3 is 15 residues long. The germline CDR1 and CDR2 sequences are SQVTM and ANQGSEA.

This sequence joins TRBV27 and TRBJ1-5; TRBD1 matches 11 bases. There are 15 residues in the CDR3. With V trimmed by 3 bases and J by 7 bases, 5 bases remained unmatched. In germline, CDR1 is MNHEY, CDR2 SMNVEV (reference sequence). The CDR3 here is CASSFAGTGGQPQHF. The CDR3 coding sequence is TGTGCCAGCAGTTTTGCAGGGACAGGGGGACAGCCCCAGCATTTT.

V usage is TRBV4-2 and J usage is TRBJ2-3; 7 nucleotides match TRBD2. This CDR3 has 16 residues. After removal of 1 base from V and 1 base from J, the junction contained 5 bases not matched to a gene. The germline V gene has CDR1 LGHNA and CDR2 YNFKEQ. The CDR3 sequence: CASSQVTLAGTDTQYF. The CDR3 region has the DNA TGTGCCAGCAGCCAAGTTACCCTAGCGGGCACAGATACGCAGTATTTT.